This section outlines one T cell receptor (beta chain) sequence together with its context. Its antigen remains unknown. Libraries were prepared by immunoSEQ multiplex PCR; TCRdb keeps only in-frame clonotypes and omits some of them. The sample holds some 30,000 clones, more than 65% seen once. Roughly 100,000 naive or memory CD4+ cells were cultured with CEF peptides for approximately eleven days. From germline, CDR1 is SGHTA and CDR2 FQGNSA. J lost 2 bases, V lost 1 base, and 5 bases had no gene match. The CDR3 is made up of 16 amino acids. These data are taken from a study of CD4 T cells in relation to SARS-CoV-2 and coronaviruses.

The chain carries TRBV7-2 and TRBJ2-3; 8 positions match TRBD2. The sequenced sample was memory CD4+ T cells from PBMCs, cultured in vitro. This receptor was identified in an adult with COVID-19. CDR3 region: CASSLDWREDTDTQYF. For the CDR3, the DNA is TGTGCCAGCAGCTTAGACTGGCGGGAGGACACAGATACGCAGTATTTT.